A single sample is the source of the 31 T cell receptor beta chains below, sequenced in a study of early T cells in non-severe SARS-CoV-2 infection. MiXCR was run by TCRdb on the 5' RACE reads, yielding one entry per CDR3 protein. The data contain about 72,000 distinct CDR3 sequences, around 10% of them seen just once; the ten biggest clones take up 6% to 8.5%. Here the sequenced sample was whole blood, taken at baseline. These TCRs come from an adult who was a healthcare worker with PCR-confirmed SARS-CoV-2 infection or an uninfected control (not recorded which).

Many counts were recorded for this clonotype. The chain carries TRBV4-1 and TRBJ2-4; D not resolved. Trimming took off 0 bases at V and 8 bases at J, with 14 bases between the two ends. This CDR3 region has 15 residues. CDR1 is MGHRA, CDR2 YSYEKL, per germline. The CDR3 is CASSQDLSPGDIQYF. The CDR3 DNA follows: TGCGCCAGCAGCCAAGATCTGAGTCCCGGAGACATTCAGTACTTC.

V is TRBV6-2 or TRBV6-3 and J is TRBJ1-2; no definite D call. This CDR3 has 14 residues. V lost 6 bases, J lost 1 base, and 12 bases lay in between. The germline V gene encodes CDR1 MNHEY and CDR2 SVGEGT. The CDR3 region has the DNA TGTGCCAGCAGCGGGCTTGTCGGTAACTATGGCTACACCTTC. It encodes CASSGLVGNYGYTF.

This clonotype has only a few counts. The chain links TRBV6-5 to TRBJ2-6; D is ambiguous. V was pared by 0 bases and J by 1 base, with 7 bases between. Germline CDR1 MNHEY, CDR2 SVGAGI. The length of the CDR3 is 16 residues. CDR3 residues: CASSYSSVSGANVLTF. CDR3 in DNA: TGTGCCAGCAGTTACTCTTCCGTATCTGGGGCCAACGTCCTGACTTTC.

This clonotype has more than one count but fewer than ten. V gene TRBV7-9 combines with J gene TRBJ2-3; TRBD2 might be the D (6 bases). The CDR3 sequence is 15 residues long. Germline V CDR1 and CDR2: SEHNR, FQNEAQ (reference sequence). V was shortened by 5 bases and J by 1 base, with 13 bases between the two germline ends. Here the CDR3 reads CASSPTRGGTDTQYF. CDR3 sequence (DNA): TGTGCCAGCAGCCCTACGCGGGGTGGCACAGATACGCAGTATTTT.

This clonotype was seen a handful of times. This chain joins TRBV5-1 and TRBJ2-2, with a weak D call TRBD1 (5 bases). Trimming pared 6 bases from V and 6 bases from J, leaving 18 bases between. CDR3 length equals 15 residues. Germline CDR1 reads SGHRS; CDR2 reads YFSETQ. CDR3 in amino acids: CASTAQGIKAGELFF. The DNA of the CDR3 is TGCGCCAGCACCGCCCAGGGTATCAAGGCCGGGGAGCTGTTTTTT. Supplemented by reference TRBV5-1 and TRBJ2-2, the full variable domain reads KAGVTQTPRYLIKTRGQQVTLSCSPISGHRSVSWYQQTPGQGLQFLFEYFSETQRNKGNFPGRFSGRQFSNSRSEMNVSTLELGDSALYLCASTAQGIKAGELFFGEGSRLTVL.

This chain uses TRBV30 with TRBJ1-4; D is possibly TRBD1 (5 bases). Germline values: CDR1 GTSNPN, CDR2 SVGIG (reference sequence). Trimming pared 1 base from V and 5 bases from J, leaving 17 bases between. This CDR3 is 16 amino acids long. Here the CDR3 DNA reads TGTGCCTGGAGTGCCCTTCGGGGCCCCCTGAATGAAAAACTGTTTTTT. Its protein is CAWSALRGPLNEKLFF.

V is TRBV4-3 and J is TRBJ2-7, with 8 bases aligning to TRBD2. This CDR3 is built from 14 residues. Germline V CDR1 and CDR2: LGHNA, YSLEER. The J segment lost 4 bases and the V segment lost 2 bases, leaving 4 bases of the junction unmatched. CDR3 region: CASSQRRGAYEQYF. DNA for the CDR3: TGCGCCAGCAGCCAAAGGCGGGGGGCTTACGAGCAGTACTTC.

This CDR3 is CASSTGTGGYEQYF. The CDR3 bases are TGTGCCAGCAGTACCGGGACAGGGGGATACGAGCAGTACTTC. The V and J genes are TRBV9 and TRBJ2-7; 11 positions match TRBD1. Germline CDR1 SGDLS, CDR2 YYNGEE. With V trimmed by 5 bases and J by 4 bases, 5 bases remained unmatched. This CDR3 contains 14 residues.

This clonotype occurred a few times. The chain has TRBV4-3 and TRBJ1-2, with D unresolved. This CDR3 is 15 amino acids long. Deletions cut 0 bases from V and 3 bases from J, with 11 bases between. Germline CDR1 reads LGHNA; CDR2 reads YSLEER. In DNA form, the CDR3 reads TGCGCCAGCAGCCAAGATGACGCGGAATACTATGGCTACACCTTC. Translated, it gives CASSQDDAEYYGYTF.

This clonotype came up a few times. The chain combines TRBV19 with TRBJ1-5; the match to TRBD1 covers 7 bases. Germline V lookup: CDR1 LNHDA, CDR2 SQIVND (reference sequence). This CDR3 has 17 residues. Germline trimming cut 2 bases from V and 2 bases from J; bases unmatched to any gene: 9. The DNA for the CDR3 is TGTGCCAGTAGTATACGGGGGGGACAGCCGGGCAATCAGCCCCAGCATTTT. Protein sequence: CASSIRGGQPGNQPQHF.

This chain connects TRBV12-3 or TRBV12-4 to TRBJ1-1; 10 bases are a match to TRBD1. This CDR3 region has 14 residues. V trimming: 7 bases; J trimming: 2 bases; junction bases outside the gene matches: 4. The CDR3 sequence is CASNRDRGNTEAFF. The CDR3 DNA is TGTGCCAGCAACCGGGACAGGGGAAACACTGAAGCTTTCTTT.

This clonotype was picked up many times. The CDR3 DNA reads TGTGCCAGCAGCTTAGATGGGATAAACACCATATATTTT. It yields the protein CASSLDGINTIYF. This chain connects TRBV7-9 to TRBJ1-3, with D hard to call. There are 13 residues in the CDR3. Between the trimmed V and J ends, which lost 1 base and 6 bases, there was a span of 7 bases. Germline loops: CDR1 SEHNR, CDR2 FQNEAQ (reference sequence).

This clonotype came up many times. The chain couples TRBV7-2 to TRBJ2-3; D is unresolved. In germline, CDR1 is SGHTA, CDR2 FQGNSA. This CDR3 contains 16 residues. Trimming stripped 5 bases from V and 0 bases from J, with 15 bases between. The CDR3 loop reads CASSLIGGFSTDTQYF. CDR3 sequence (DNA): TGTGCCAGCAGCCTCATCGGCGGTTTCAGCACAGATACGCAGTATTTT. Full variable domain (remainder filled in from reference TRBV7-2 and TRBJ2-3): GAGVSQSPSNKVTEKGKDVELRCDPISGHTALYWYRQSLGQGLEFLIYFQGNSAPDKSGLPSDRFSAERTGGSVSTLTIQRTQQEDSAVYLCASSLIGGFSTDTQYFGPGTRLTVL.

This clonotype was counted at least ten times. V usage is TRBV12-5 and J usage is TRBJ1-1; D unclear. Per the germline V gene, CDR1 is LGHNT and CDR2 is FRNRAP. V was shortened by 1 base and J by 1 base, with 7 bases between the two germline ends. The CDR3 length is 14 residues. CDR3 sequence reads: CASGLGHPNTEAFF. The CDR3 DNA reads as TGTGCTAGTGGTTTGGGACACCCGAACACTGAAGCTTTCTTT.

This clonotype occurred a few times. This chain links TRBV6-5 with TRBJ2-3; D unclear. Trimming cost V 0 bases and J 6 bases, with 10 bases left between them. CDR3 length: 14 amino acids. CDR1 and CDR2 (germline): MNHEY, SVGAGI. CDR3 sequence: CASSYSVAKDTQYF. CDR3 DNA: TGTGCCAGCAGTTACTCGGTAGCCAAGGATACGCAGTATTTT.

Note on this clonotype: Its ends do not fully match the called genes, so a read error is possible. The rearrangement joins TRBV29-1 to TRBJ2-3, with 7 bases lining up with TRBD1. The CDR3 sequence is 14 residues long. Germline CDR1 SQVTM, CDR2 ANQGSEA. The CDR3, as DNA: TGCTGCGTTGGGCAGGGGGTGGGCACAGATACGCAGTATTTT. Translation: CCVGQGVGTDTQYF.

This clonotype appeared a few times. The chain carries TRBV12-3 or TRBV12-4 and TRBJ2-7, with unresolved D. Trimming removed 2 bases at V and 6 bases at J, with 14 bases between. This CDR3 has 14 residues. DNA of the CDR3: TGTGCCAGCAGTTTACAACGGAGCCCTACCGAGCAGTACTTC. It specifies CASSLQRSPTEQYF.

The table lists this clonotype with many counts. The chain combines TRBV15 with TRBJ1-5; no reliable D call. The CDR3 covers 14 residues. CDR1 and CDR2 (germline): LNHNV, YYDKDF (reference sequence). V lost 4 bases to trimming and J lost 0 bases, with 7 bases between them. CDR3 bases: TGTGCCACCAGCATTGGATTTAGCAATCAGCCCCAGCATTTT. Protein sequence: CATSIGFSNQPQHF.

This clonotype was observed at least ten times. This chain links TRBV20-1 with TRBJ2-7, with 14 positions matching TRBD2. V shed 6 bases and J 7 bases; nucleotides not matched to a gene: 11. Germline CDR1 DFQATT, CDR2 SNEGSKA (reference sequence). The CDR3 runs to 15 residues. CDR3 loop: CSARPGTSGGGEQYF. The CDR3 DNA is TGCAGTGCCCGCCCCGGGACTAGCGGGGGCGGGGAGCAGTACTTC.

The chain couples TRBV20-1 to TRBJ1-2; D might be TRBD1 (5 bases). Trimming pared 0 bases from V and 7 bases from J, leaving 15 bases between. The germline gives CDR1 DFQATT, CDR2 SNEGSKA (reference sequence). The CDR3 runs 14 residues. CDR3 residues: CSARDWQGRIGYTF. DNA for the CDR3: TGCAGTGCTAGAGACTGGCAGGGACGAATTGGCTACACCTTC.

The CDR3 DNA reads as TGTGCCAGCAGCTTAGATGGTGGGGCCAACGTCCTGACTTTC. Encoded protein: CASSLDGGANVLTF. J is TRBJ2-6 and V is TRBV7-3; D is undetermined. The CDR3 is 14 amino acids. From germline, CDR1 is SGHTA and CDR2 FQGTGA. The V and J ends lost 2 bases and 3 bases respectively, with 5 bases between them.

V usage is TRBV12-3 or TRBV12-4 and J usage is TRBJ1-1, with a tentative D call TRBD1 (5 bases). V dropped 7 bases and J dropped 0 bases, with 21 bases sitting between them. The CDR3 extends over 17 amino acids. The CDR3 sequence: CASTRLGGGSMNTEAFF. The CDR3 coding sequence is TGTGCCAGCACCCGATTGGGGGGAGGAAGTATGAACACTGAAGCTTTCTTT.

There are a few counts of this clonotype. This chain connects TRBV3-1 to TRBJ1-1; tentative D call: TRBD1 (5 bases). The CDR3 contains 14 residues. The V gene's germline CDR1 is LGHDT and CDR2 YNNKEL (reference sequence). Trimming stripped 1 base from V and 8 bases from J, with 14 bases between. CDR3 sequence: CASSQAGQRKEAFF. CDR3 sequence (DNA): TGTGCCAGCAGCCAAGCAGGGCAAAGGAAGGAAGCTTTCTTT.

CDR3 sequence (DNA): TGCGCCAGCAGCCAAGAGGGAGGGTGGAGTGAGCAGTTCTTC. Translated, it gives CASSQEGGWSEQFF. V is TRBV4-3 and J is TRBJ2-1; 7 bases fit TRBD2. Germline trimming cut 0 bases from V and 9 bases from J; bases unmatched to any gene: 5. The CDR3 contains 14 residues. Germline V gene sequence: CDR1 LGHNA, CDR2 YSLEER.

This clonotype appeared many times. The chain carries TRBV20-1 and TRBJ1-1; 7 nucleotides agree with TRBD1. V lost 0 bases and J lost 0; bases outside the gene matches: 7. From germline, CDR1 is DFQATT and CDR2 SNEGSKA (reference sequence). The length of the CDR3 is 16 residues. In DNA form, the CDR3 reads TGCAGTGCTAGAGAGGTCAGGGGGACCTTGAACACTGAAGCTTTCTTT. Protein product: CSAREVRGTLNTEAFF.

At least ten counts were recorded for this clonotype. The chain carries TRBV10-3 and TRBJ1-1; TRBD1 matches 8 bases. The V gene's germline CDR1 is ENHRY and CDR2 SYGVKD. The CDR3 is 14 residues long. V shed 2 bases, J shed 2 bases, and the junction held 1 base outside the gene matches. CDR3 coding DNA: TGTGCCATCAGTGAGGGACAGGGTAACACTGAAGCTTTCTTT. Its translation: CAISEGQGNTEAFF.

The rearrangement joins TRBV19 to TRBJ1-2, with D tentatively TRBD1 (6 bases). Trimming removed 7 bases at V and 3 bases at J, with 15 bases between. Germline values: CDR1 LNHDA, CDR2 SQIVND (reference sequence). The CDR3 runs to 14 residues. CDR3: CASTLDRSDYGYTF. CDR3 bases: TGTGCCAGTACCCTCGACAGGAGCGACTATGGCTACACCTTC.

This clonotype was observed at least ten times. This chain joins TRBV6-1 and TRBJ2-3, with D unresolved. The V gene lost 7 bases and the J gene lost 0 bases, with 14 bases spanning the gap. Germline CDR1 and CDR2: MNHNS and SASEGT. The CDR3 consists of 15 residues. CDR3 in DNA: TGTGCCAGCACCGCCAGAACTTCTAGCACAGATACGCAGTATTTT. Its translation is CASTARTSSTDTQYF.

This rearrangement joins TRBV3-1 to TRBJ2-1; a weak D match, TRBD2 (6 bases). CDR1 is LGHDT and CDR2 is YNNKEL in the germline V gene (reference sequence). With 4 bases removed from V and 3 bases from J, the gap between germline ends came to 13 bases. This CDR3 is built from 15 residues. In nucleotides, the CDR3 is TGTGCCAGCAGCCGTGCGACTAGTCTCTACAATGAGCAGTTCTTC. Its translation: CASSRATSLYNEQFF.

In this sample, this clonotype turned up many times. The chain recombines TRBV3-1 with TRBJ1-2; 12 nucleotides agree with TRBD1. Trimming cost V 3 bases and J 8 bases; bases outside gene matches: 10. Germline V gene lookup returns CDR1 LGHDT and CDR2 YNNKEL (reference sequence). There are 16 residues in the CDR3. CDR3 in amino acids: CASSQRGTGGAFGYTF. The CDR3 nucleotides read TGTGCCAGCAGCCAGAGGGGGACAGGGGGCGCGTTCGGCTACACCTTC.

This clonotype came up many times. For the CDR3, the DNA is TGTGCCAGCAGTGAAAACGCTGAGCAGTTCTTC. Its protein product is CASSENAEQFF. The V call is TRBV2, the J call TRBJ2-1; D remains unclear. The CDR3 sequence is 11 residues long. Trimming pared 2 bases from V and 9 bases from J, leaving 5 bases between. The germline gives CDR1 SNHLY, CDR2 FYNNEI.